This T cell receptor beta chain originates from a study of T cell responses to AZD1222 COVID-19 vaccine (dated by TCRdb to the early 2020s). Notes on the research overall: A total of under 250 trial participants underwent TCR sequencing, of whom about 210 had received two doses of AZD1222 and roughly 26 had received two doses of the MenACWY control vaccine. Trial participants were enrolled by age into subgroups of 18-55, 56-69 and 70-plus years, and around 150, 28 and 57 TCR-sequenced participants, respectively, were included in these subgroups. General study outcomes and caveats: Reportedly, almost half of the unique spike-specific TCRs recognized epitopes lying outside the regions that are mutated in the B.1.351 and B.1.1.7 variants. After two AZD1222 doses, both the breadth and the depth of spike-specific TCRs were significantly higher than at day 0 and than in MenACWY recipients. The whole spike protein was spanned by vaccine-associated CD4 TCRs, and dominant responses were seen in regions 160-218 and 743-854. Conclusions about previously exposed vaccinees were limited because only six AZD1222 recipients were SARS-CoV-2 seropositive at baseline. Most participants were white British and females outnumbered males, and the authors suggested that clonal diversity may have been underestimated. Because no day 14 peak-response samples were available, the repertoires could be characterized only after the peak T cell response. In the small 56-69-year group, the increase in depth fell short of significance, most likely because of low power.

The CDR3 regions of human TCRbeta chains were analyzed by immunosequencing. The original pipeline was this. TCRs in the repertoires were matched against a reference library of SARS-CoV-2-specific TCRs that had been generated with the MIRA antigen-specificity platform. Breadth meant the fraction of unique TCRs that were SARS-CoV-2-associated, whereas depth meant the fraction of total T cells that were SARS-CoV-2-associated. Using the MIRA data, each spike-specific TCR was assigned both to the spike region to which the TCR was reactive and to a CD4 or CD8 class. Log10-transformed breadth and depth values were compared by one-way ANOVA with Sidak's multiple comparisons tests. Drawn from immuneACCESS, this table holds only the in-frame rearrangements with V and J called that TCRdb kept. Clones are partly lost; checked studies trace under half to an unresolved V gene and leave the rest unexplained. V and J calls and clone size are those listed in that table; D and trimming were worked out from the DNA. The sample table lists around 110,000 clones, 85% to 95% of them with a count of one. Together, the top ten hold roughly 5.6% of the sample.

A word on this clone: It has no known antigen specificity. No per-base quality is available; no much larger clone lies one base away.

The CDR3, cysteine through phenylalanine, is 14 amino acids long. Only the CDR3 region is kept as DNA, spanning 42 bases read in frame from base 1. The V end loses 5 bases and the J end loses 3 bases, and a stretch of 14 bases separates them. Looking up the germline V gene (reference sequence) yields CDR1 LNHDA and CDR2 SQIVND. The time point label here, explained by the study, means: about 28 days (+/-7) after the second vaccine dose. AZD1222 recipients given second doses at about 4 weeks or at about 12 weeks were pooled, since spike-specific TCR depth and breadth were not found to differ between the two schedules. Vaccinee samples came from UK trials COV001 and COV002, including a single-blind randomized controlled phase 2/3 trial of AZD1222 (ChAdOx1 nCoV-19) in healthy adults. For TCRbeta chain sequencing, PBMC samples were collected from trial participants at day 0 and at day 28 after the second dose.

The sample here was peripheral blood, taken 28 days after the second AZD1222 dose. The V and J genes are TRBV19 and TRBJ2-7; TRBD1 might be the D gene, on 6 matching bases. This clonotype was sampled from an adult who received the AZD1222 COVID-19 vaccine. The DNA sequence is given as TGTGCCAGTAGTTTACAGGGTAGTTTCTACGAGCAGTACTTC. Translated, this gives CASSLQGSFYEQYF.